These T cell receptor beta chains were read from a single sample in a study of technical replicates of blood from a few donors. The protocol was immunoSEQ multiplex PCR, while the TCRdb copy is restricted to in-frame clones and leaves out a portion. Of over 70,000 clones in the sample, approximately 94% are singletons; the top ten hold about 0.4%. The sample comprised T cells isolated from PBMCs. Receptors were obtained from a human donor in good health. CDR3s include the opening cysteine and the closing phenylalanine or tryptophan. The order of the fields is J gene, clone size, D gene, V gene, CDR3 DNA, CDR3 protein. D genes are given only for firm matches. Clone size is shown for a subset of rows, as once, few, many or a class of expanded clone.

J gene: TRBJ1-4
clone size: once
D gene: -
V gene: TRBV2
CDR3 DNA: TGTGCCAGCACCAGGGCAGCGTATGAAAAACTGTTTTTT
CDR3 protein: CASTRAAYEKLFF

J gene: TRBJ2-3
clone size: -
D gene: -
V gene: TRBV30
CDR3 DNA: TGTGCCTGGAGTGCCTTCACAGATACGCAGTATTTT
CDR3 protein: CAWSAFTDTQYF

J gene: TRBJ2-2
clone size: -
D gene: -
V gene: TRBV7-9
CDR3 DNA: TGTGCCAGCAGCACCCACAGGAACACCGGGGAGCTGTTTTTT
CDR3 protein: CASSTHRNTGELFF

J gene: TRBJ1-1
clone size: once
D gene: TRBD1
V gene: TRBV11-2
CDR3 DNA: TGTGCCAGCAGCGTATTCGGGACAGGGGGTGTGAGTGAAGCTTTCTTT
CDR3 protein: CASSVFGTGGVSEAFF

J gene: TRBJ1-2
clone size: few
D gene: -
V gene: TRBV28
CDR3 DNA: TGTGCCAGCAGTTTATGGGCAGGGATATATGGCTACACCTTC
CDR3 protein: CASSLWAGIYGYTF

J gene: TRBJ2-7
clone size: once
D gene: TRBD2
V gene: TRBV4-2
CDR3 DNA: TGTGCCAGCAGCCAAGATGGTAGCGGGAGAGGAGGGGGCATCTACGAGCAGTACTTC
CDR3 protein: CASSQDGSGRGGGIYEQYF

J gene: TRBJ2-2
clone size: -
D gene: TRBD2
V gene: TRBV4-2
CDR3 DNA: TGTGCCAGCAGCCAAGATCGGGGAGCGGGAGGGACGACCGGGGAGCTGTTTTTT
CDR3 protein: CASSQDRGAGGTTGELFF

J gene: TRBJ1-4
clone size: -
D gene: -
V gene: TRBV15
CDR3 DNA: TGTGGTAGAGGGGGGGCTGTTGAAAAACTGTTTTTT
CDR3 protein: CGRGGAVEKLFF

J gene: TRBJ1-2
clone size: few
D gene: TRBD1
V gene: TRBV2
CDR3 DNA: TGTGCCAGCAGGGACAGGGTTGGCTACACCTTC
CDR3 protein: CASRDRVGYTF

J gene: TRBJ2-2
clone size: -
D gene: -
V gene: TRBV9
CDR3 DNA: TGTGCCAGCAGCGTAGCGAGGAAGACCACCGGGGAGCTGTTTTTT
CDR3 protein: CASSVARKTTGELFF

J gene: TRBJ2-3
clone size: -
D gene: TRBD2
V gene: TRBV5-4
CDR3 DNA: TGTGCCAGCAGCCGGGCCATTGCGGGAGGGCAGGGAAGAGATACGCAGTATTTT
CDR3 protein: CASSRAIAGGQGRDTQYF

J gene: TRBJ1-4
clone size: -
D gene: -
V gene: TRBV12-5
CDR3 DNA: TGTGCTAGTGGTCAGGAAGGAACTAATGAAAAACTGTTTTTT
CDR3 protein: CASGQEGTNEKLFF

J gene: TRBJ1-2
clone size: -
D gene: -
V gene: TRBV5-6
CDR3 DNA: TGTGCCAGCAGTCCCGACAGATACTATGGCTACACCTTC
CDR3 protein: CASSPDRYYGYTF

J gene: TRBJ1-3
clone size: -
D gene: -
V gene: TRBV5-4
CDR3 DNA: TGTGCCAGCAGCCAGGGCGGGGGGGCAGGAAACACCATATATTTT
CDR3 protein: CASSQGGGAGNTIYF

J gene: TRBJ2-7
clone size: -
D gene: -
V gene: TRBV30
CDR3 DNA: TGTGCCTGGAGTGCTAAGGGGCTGGAAGAGCAGTACTTC
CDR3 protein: CAWSAKGLEEQYF

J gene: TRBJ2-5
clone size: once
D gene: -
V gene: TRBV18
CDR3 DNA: TGTGCCAGCTCACCAAGACTTGCTGGGAGCTTAGCAGAGACCCAGTACTTC
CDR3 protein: CASSPRLAGSLAETQYF

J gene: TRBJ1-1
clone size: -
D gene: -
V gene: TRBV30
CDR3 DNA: TGTGCCTGGAGTATTCAGGAAGCTTTCTTT
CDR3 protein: CAWSIQEAFF

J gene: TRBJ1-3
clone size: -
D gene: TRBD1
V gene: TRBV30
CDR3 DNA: TGTGCCTGGATACAGGGGGCTGGAAACACCATATATTTT
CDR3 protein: CAWIQGAGNTIYF

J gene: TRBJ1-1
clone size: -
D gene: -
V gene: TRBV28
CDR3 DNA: TGTGCCAGCAGTTTCGGATGGGGGCAGCAGAACACTGAAGCTTTCTTT
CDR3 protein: CASSFGWGQQNTEAFF

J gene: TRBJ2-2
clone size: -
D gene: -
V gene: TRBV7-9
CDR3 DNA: TGTGCCAGCAGCCGAGCCATTAATAGTAGGGAGCTGTTTTTT
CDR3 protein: CASSRAINSRELFF

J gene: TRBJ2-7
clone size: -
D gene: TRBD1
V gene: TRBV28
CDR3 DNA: TGTGCCAGCAGGAGAGACAGGGGTAACTCCTACGAGCAGTACTTC
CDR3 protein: CASRRDRGNSYEQYF

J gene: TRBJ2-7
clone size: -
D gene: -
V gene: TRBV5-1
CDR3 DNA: TGCGCCAGCAGCTTGGACCTTCTAGGGCAGTACTTC
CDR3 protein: CASSLDLLGQYF

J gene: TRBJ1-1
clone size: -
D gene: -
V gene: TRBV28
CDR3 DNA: TGTGCCAGCAGTTTACTGGGCGGGATAAACACTGAAGCTTTCTTT
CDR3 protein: CASSLLGGINTEAFF

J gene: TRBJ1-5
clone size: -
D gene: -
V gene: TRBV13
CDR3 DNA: TGTGCCAGCAGCTCGGGAGGGGCAGGGGTTCGCCAGCCCCAGCATTTT
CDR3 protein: CASSSGGAGVRQPQHF

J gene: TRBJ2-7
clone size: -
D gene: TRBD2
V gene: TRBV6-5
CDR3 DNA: TGTGCCAGCAGTTACCTGCTAGCGGGGACCGAGCAGTACTTC
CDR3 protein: CASSYLLAGTEQYF

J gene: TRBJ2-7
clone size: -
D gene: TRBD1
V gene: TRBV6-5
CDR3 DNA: TGTGCCAGCAGTTTACAGGGGGCCTACGAGCAGTACTTC
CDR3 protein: CASSLQGAYEQYF

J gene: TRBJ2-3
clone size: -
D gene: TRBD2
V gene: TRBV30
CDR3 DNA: TGTGCCTGGACCAAAGGTGCTAGCGGGTTGCAGGTAGATACGCAGTATTTT
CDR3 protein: CAWTKGASGLQVDTQYF

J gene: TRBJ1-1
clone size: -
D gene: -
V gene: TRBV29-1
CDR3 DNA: TGCAGCGTGGTCTTTAGCTGGGGGGGAACTGAAGCTTTCTTT
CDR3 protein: CSVVFSWGGTEAFF

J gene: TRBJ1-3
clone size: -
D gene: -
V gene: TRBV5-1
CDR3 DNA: TGCGCCAGCAGCCCAGGGTTCCTCTCTGGAAACACCATATATTTT
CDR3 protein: CASSPGFLSGNTIYF

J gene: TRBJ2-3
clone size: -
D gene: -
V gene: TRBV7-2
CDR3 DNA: TGTGCCAGCAGCTTGACTAGAAATCCCACAGATACGCAGTATTTT
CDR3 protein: CASSLTRNPTDTQYF

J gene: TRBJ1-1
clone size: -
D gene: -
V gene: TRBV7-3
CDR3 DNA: TGTGCCAGCAGCTTAACGGGACAACAGAGGTCTGAAGCTTTCTTT
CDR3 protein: CASSLTGQQRSEAFF

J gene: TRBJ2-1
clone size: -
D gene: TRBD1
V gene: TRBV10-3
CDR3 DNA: TGTGCCATCAGTGGGACAGGGAACAATGAGCAGTTCTTC
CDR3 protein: CAISGTGNNEQFF

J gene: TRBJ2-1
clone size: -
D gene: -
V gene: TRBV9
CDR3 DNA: TGTGCCAGCAGCTTCTCGGGATTTCCCTTAGACAATGAGCAGTTCTTC
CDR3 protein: CASSFSGFPLDNEQFF

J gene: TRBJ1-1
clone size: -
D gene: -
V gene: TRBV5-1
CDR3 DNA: TGCGCCAGCAGCTTCAGGGAGGGGAACACTGAAGCTTTCTTT
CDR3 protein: CASSFREGNTEAFF

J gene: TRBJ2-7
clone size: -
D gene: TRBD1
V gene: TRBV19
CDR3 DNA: TGTGCCAGTAGTACGGGGACAGGGGAATTCTACGAGCAGTACTTC
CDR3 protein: CASSTGTGEFYEQYF

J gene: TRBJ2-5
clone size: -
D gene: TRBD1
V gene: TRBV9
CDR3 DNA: TGTGCCAGCAGCGTAAGCACAGGGGGTTCGCGGGAGACCCAGTACTTC
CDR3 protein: CASSVSTGGSRETQYF

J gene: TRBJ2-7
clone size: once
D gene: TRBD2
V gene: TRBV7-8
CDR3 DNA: TGTGCCAGCAGCTTAGTCCTAGCGGGGCCTTCCTACGAGCAGTACTTC
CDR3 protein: CASSLVLAGPSYEQYF

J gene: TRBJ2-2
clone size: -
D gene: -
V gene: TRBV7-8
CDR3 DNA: TGTGCCAGCAGCTTGAGAGCCGGGGAGCTGTTTTTT
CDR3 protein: CASSLRAGELFF

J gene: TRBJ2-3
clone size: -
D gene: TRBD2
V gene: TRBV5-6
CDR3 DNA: TGTGCCAGCAGCTTGGAGATTGGCCTAGCGGGCGATACGCAGTATTTT
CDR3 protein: CASSLEIGLAGDTQYF

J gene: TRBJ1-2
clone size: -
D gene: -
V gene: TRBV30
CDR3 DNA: TGTGCCTGGAGTCGTAACTATGGCTACACCTTC
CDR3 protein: CAWSRNYGYTF

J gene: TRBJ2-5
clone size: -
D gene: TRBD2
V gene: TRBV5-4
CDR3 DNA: TGTGCCAGCACCCCCGGGCTAGCGGGAACCCTTGAGACCCAGTACTTC
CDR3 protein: CASTPGLAGTLETQYF

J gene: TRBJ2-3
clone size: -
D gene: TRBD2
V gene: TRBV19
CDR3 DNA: TGTGCCAGTAGTTCGGGACTAGCGGGAGTTACGGGGTCAGATACGCAGTATTTT
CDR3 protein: CASSSGLAGVTGSDTQYF

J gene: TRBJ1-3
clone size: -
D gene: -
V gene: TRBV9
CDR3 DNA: TGTGCCAGCAGCGTAGTCGGGGGGCAAGGAAACACCATATATTTT
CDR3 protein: CASSVVGGQGNTIYF

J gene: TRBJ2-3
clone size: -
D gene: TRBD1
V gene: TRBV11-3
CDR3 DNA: TGTGCCAGCAGCTTAGACAGGGGGCCTAGCGCCACAGATACGCAGTATTTT
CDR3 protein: CASSLDRGPSATDTQYF

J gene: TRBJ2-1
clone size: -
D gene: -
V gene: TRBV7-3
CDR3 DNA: TGTGCCAGCAGCTTAACAAAAGCGGCGGCCTACAATGAGCAGTTCTTC
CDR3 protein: CASSLTKAAAYNEQFF

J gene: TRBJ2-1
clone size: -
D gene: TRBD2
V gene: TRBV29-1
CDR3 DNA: TGCAGCGGCTCCGGGACTAGCGGGAGAAATGAGCAGTTCTTC
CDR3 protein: CSGSGTSGRNEQFF

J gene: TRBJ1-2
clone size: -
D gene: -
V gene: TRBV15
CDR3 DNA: TGTGCCACCAGCAGAGATCGGGGCTTGGAGGGAGGAGGCTACACCTTC
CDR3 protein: CATSRDRGLEGGGYTF

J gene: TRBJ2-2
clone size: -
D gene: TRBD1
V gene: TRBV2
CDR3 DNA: TGTGCCAGCAGGGGACAGGAATCGGCCGGGGAGCTGTTTTTT
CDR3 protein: CASRGQESAGELFF

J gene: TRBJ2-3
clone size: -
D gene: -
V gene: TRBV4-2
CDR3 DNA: TGTGCCAGCAGCCAAGAAATAACTAGTTTAGGCACAGATACGCAGTATTTT
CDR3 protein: CASSQEITSLGTDTQYF

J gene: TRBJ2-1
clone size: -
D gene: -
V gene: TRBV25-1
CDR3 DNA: TGTGCCAGCAGTGAGGGGGCGCCTAATGAGCAGTTCTTC
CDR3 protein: CASSEGAPNEQFF